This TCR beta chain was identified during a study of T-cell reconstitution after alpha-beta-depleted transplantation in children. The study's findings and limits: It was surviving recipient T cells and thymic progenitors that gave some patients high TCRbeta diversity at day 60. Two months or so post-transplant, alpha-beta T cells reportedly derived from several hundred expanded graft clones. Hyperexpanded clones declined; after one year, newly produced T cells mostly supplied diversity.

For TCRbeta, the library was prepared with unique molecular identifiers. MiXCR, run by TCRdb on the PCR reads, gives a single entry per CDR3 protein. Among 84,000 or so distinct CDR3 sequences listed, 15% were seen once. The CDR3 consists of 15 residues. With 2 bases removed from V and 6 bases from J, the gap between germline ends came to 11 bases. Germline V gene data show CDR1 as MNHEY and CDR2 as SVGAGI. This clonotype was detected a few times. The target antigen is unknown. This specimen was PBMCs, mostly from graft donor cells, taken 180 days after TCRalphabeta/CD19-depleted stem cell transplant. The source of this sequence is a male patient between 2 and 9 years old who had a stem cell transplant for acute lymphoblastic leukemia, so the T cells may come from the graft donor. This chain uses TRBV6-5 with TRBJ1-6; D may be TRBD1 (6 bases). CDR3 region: CASSYGGRANSPLHF. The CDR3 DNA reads TGTGCCAGCAGTTACGGGGGCAGGGCTAATTCACCCCTCCACTTT.